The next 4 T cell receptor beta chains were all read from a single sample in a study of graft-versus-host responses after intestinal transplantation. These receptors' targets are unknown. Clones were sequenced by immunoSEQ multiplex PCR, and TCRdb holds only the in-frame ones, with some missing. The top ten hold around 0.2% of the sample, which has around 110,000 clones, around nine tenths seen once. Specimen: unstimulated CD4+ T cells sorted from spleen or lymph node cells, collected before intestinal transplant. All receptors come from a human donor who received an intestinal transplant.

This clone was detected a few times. The CDR3 DNA follows: TGTGCCAGCAGTGAACAGCGAGGGTTCTATGGCTACACCTTC. It encodes CASSEQRGFYGYTF. The chain employs TRBV6-1 and TRBJ1-2; the D is unclear. Per the germline V gene, CDR1 is MNHNS and CDR2 is SASEGT. Trimming cost V 2 bases and J 4 bases, with 11 bases left between them. CDR3 length equals 14 residues.

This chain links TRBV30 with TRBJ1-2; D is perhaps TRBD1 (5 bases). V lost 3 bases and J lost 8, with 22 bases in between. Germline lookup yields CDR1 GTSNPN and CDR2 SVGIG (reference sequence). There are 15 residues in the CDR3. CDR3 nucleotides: TGTGCCTGGAGAGGCTACCCGGGCAGGGCGAGCGGCTACACCTTC. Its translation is CAWRGYPGRASGYTF.

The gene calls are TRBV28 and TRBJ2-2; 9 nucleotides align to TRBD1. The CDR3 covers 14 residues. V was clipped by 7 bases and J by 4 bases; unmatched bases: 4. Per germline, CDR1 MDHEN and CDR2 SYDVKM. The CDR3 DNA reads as TGTGCCAGCATTACAGGGGGCCCCACCGGGGAGCTGTTTTTT. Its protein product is CASITGGPTGELFF.

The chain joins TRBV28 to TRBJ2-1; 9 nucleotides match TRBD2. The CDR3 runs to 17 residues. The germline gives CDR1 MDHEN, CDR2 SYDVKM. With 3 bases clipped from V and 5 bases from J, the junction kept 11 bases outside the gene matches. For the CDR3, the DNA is TGTGCCAGCAGTTTGTTGTGGCGGGAGGGCCGGAACAATGAGCAGTTCTTC. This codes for CASSLLWREGRNNEQFF.